The present T cell receptor (beta chain) was sequenced within a study of T cells in localized non-small cell lung cancer. Profiling relied on immunoSEQ multiplex PCR, and the TCRdb table lists in-frame clones only, not all of them. The repertoire consists of around 9,000 clones, with around 92% occurring once and the leading ten covering about 7.5%. This CDR3 comprises 15 residues. J was trimmed by 4 bases and V by 4 bases; bases with no gene match: 6. CDR1 SGHRS and CDR2 YFSETQ come from the germline V gene. This TCR was sampled from a woman aged 40-69 years with stage I squamous cell lung carcinoma. The chain has TRBV5-1 and TRBJ2-5, with 11 bases matching TRBD2. This specimen was peripheral blood, taken before any cancer treatment. CDR3 amino acids: CASSPTSGGGETQYF. Written as DNA, the CDR3 is TGCGCCAGCAGCCCTACTAGCGGGGGCGGAGAGACCCAGTACTTC.